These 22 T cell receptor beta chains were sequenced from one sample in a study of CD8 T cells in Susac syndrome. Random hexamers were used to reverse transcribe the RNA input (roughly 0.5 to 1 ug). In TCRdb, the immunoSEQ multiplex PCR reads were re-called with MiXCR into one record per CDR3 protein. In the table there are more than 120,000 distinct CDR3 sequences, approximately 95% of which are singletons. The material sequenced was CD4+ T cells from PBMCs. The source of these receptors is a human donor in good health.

CDR3 residues: CSGVGSGRALAGELFF. The CDR3, as DNA: TGCAGTGGGGTCGGTAGCGGGAGGGCCCTCGCCGGGGAGCTGTTTTTT. The chain uses TRBV20-1 and TRBJ2-2, with 11 bases aligning to TRBD2. The ends lost 7 bases at V and 6 bases at J; junction bases unmatched: 13. Germline-derived CDR1 and CDR2 are DFQATT and SNEGSKA (reference sequence). The CDR3 is made up of 16 amino acids.

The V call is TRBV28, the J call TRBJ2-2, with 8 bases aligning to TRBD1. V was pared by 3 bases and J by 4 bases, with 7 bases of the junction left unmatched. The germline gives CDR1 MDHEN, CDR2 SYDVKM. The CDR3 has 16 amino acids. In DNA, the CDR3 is TGTGCCAGCAGTTTCGACAGGGGACGGTTCACCGGGGAGCTGTTTTTT. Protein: CASSFDRGRFTGELFF.

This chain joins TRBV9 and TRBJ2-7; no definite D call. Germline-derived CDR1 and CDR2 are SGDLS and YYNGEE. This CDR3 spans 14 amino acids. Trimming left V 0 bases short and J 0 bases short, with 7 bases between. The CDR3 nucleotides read TGTGCCAGCAGCGTAGATTGGGACTCCTACGAGCAGTACTTC. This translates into CASSVDWDSYEQYF.

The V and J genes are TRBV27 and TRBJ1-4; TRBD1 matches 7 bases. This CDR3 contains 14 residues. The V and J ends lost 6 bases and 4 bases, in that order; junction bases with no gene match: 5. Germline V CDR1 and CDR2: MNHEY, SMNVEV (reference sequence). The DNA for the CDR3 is TGTGCCAGCAGCGCCGACAGGGATAATGAAAAACTGTTTTTT. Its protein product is CASSADRDNEKLFF. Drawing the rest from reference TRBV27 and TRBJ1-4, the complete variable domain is EAQVTQNPRYLITVTGKKLTVTCSQNMNHEYMSWYRQDPGLGLRQIYYSMNVEVTDKGDVPEGYKVSRKEKRNFPLILESPSPNQTSLYFCASSADRDNEKLFFGSGTQLSVL.

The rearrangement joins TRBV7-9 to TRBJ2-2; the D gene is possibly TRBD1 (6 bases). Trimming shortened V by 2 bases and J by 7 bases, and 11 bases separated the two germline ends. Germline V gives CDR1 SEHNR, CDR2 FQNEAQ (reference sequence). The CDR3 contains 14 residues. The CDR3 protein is CASSLQGNIGELFF. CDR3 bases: TGTGCCAGCAGCTTACAGGGGAATATCGGGGAGCTGTTTTTT.

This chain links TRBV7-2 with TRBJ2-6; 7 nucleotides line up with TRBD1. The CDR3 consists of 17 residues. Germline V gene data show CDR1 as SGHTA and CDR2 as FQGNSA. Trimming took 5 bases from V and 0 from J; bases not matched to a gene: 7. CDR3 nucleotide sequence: TGTGCCAGCAGCCTGACAGGGACCATCTCTGGGGCCAACGTCCTGACTTTC. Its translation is CASSLTGTISGANVLTF.

CDR3 in amino acids: CASSPTSLQSSDTQYF. CDR3 DNA: TGTGCCAGCAGCCCGACTAGCCTGCAGTCATCGGATACGCAGTATTTT. This chain joins TRBV4-2 and TRBJ2-3; 7 nucleotides agree with TRBD2. Germline V gene lookup returns CDR1 LGHNA and CDR2 YNFKEQ. J gave up 6 bases and V 4 bases, and 13 bases lay outside the gene matches. The CDR3 length is 16 residues.

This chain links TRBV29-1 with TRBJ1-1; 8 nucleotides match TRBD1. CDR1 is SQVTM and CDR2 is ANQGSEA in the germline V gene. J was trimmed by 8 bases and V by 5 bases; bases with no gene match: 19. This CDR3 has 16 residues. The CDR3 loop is CSVFGRGRSGALEAFF. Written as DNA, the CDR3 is TGCAGCGTTTTTGGCAGGGGGCGATCGGGGGCGCTGGAAGCTTTCTTT.

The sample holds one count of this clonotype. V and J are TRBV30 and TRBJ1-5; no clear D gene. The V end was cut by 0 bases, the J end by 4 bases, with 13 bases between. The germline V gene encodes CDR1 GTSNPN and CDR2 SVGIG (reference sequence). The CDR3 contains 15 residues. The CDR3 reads CAWSVPDRTNQPQHF. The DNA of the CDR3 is TGTGCCTGGAGTGTCCCGGATAGAACGAATCAGCCCCAGCATTTT.

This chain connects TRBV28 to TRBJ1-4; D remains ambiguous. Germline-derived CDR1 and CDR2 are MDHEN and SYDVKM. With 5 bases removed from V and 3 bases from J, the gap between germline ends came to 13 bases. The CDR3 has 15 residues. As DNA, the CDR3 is TGTGCCAGCAGTCGGGCGGAAAGGGCTAATGAAAAACTGTTTTTT. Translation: CASSRAERANEKLFF.

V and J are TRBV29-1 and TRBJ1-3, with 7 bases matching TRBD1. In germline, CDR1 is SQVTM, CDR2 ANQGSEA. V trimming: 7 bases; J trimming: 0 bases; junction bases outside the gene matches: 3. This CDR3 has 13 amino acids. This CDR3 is CSAGTVSGNTIYF. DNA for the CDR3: TGCAGCGCCGGGACAGTCTCTGGAAACACCATATATTTT.

Here the CDR3 DNA reads TGTGCCAGCAGCTTAAGACAGGGCCAGCGGAACACTGAAGCTTTCTTT. It translates to CASSLRQGQRNTEAFF. The chain recombines TRBV5-5 with TRBJ1-1; 7 bases align to TRBD1. This CDR3 region has 16 residues. From germline, CDR1 is SGHKS and CDR2 YYEKEE (reference sequence). Trimming at V came to 2 bases and at J to 1 base, leaving 8 bases not matched to a gene.

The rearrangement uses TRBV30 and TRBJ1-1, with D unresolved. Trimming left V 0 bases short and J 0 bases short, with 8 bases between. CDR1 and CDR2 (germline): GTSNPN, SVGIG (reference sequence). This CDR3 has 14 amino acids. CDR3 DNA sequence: TGTGCCTGGAGTGTTCGGCAGTTGAACACTGAAGCTTTCTTT. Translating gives CAWSVRQLNTEAFF.

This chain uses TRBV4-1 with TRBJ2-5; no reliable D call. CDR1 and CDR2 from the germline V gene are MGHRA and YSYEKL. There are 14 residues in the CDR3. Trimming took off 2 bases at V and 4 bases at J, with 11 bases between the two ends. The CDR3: CASSQKVLGETQYF. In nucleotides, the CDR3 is TGCGCCAGCAGCCAAAAGGTTCTGGGAGAGACCCAGTACTTC.

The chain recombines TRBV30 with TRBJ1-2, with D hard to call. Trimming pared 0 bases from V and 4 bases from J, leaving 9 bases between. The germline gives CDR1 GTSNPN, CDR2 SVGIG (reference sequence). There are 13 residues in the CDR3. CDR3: CAWSVKGSYGYTF. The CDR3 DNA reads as TGTGCCTGGAGTGTAAAGGGCAGCTATGGCTACACCTTC.

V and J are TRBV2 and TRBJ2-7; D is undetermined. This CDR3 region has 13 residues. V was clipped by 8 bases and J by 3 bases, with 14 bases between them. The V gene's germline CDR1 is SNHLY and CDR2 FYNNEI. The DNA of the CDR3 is TGTGCCAGCGGTCGCGGATCCAACTACGAGCAGTACTTC. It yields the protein CASGRGSNYEQYF.

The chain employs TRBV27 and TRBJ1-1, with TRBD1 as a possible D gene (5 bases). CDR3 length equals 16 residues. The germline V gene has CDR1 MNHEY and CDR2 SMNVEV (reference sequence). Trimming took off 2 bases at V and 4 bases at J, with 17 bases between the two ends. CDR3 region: CASSLLVGIGTTEAFF. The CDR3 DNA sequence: TGTGCCAGCAGTTTACTGGTCGGAATCGGGACCACTGAAGCTTTCTTT.

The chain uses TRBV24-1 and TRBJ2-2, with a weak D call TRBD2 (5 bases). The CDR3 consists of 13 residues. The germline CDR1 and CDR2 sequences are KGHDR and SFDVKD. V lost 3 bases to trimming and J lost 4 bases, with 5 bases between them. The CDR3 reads CATSDEGTGELFF. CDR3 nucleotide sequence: TGTGCCACCAGTGATGAGGGCACCGGGGAGCTGTTTTTT.

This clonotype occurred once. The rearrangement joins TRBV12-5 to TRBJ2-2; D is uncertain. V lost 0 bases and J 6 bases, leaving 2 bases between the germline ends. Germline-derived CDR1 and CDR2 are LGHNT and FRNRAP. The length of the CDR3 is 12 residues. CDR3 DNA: TGTGCTAGTGGTTTGGTACCCGGGGAGCTGTTTTTT. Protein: CASGLVPGELFF.

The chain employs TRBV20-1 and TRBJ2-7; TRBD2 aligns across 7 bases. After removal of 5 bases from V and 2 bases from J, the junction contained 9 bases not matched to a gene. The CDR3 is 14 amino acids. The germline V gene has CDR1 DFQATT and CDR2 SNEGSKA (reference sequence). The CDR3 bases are TGCAGTGCTTACGGGACTACCCTTCCCTACGAGCAGTACTTC. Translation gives CSAYGTTLPYEQYF.

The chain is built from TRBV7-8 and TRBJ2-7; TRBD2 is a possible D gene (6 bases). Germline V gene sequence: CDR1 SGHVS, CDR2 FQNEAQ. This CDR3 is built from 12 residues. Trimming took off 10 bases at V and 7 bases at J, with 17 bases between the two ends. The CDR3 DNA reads TGTGCCACGGGGGACCTCACCAGGGAGCAGTACTTC. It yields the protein CATGDLTREQYF.

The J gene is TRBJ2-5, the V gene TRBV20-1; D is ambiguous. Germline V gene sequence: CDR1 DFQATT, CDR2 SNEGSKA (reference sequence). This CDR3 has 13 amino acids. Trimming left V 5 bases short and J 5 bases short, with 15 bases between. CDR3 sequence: CSAQIPTSETQYF. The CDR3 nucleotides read TGCAGTGCTCAGATCCCGACATCGGAGACCCAGTACTTC.